These 14 T cell receptor beta chains originate from one sample sequenced in a study of shared clonotypes between healthy human individuals (dated by TCRdb to 2018 to 2020). The library was prepared using the immunoSEQ multiplex PCR assay. The immuneACCESS repertoire file appears here via TCRdb, limited to in-frame rearrangements. These files lack a portion of the clones; in checked studies, under half of the deficit traces to unresolved V genes, and the cause of the others is not known. The sample contains 1 million to 1.3 million clones, 75% to 85% of them found a single time. The biggest ten clones account for 0.6% to 0.75% of the sample. Sequencing used memory CD4+ T cells from PBMCs. The cell subset or site tag for this specimen amounts to: CD45RA-negative fraction. The receptors were sampled from a man younger than 35 in good health. Some clones in this sample may be carry-over from other donors' samples.

This clone has just one count. The rearrangement joins TRBV9 to TRBJ2-2; D possibly corresponds to TRBD1 (6 bases). Germline assignment: CDR1 SGDLS and CDR2 YYNGEE. This CDR3 region has 18 residues. Trimming took 3 bases from V and 1 from J, leaving 19 bases between them. The CDR3 DNA follows: TGTGCCAGCAGCGGGCTCGGACCAGGGGCGATGAACACCGGGGAGCTGTTTTTT. As protein: CASSGLGPGAMNTGELFF.

The rearrangement joins TRBV28 to TRBJ2-7; 11 bases are shared with TRBD2. Germline lookup yields CDR1 MDHEN and CDR2 SYDVKM. This CDR3 has 14 amino acids. V lost 6 bases to trimming and J lost 4 bases; unmatched junction nucleotides: 5. CDR3 region: CASRTSGSQYEQYF. The CDR3 DNA follows: TGTGCCAGCAGAACTAGCGGGAGTCAGTACGAGCAGTACTTC.

The chain combines TRBV5-1 with TRBJ2-2, with D perhaps TRBD1 (5 bases). The CDR3 runs 14 residues. V lost 6 bases and J 2 bases, leaving 11 bases between the germline ends. Germline V gives CDR1 SGHRS, CDR2 YFSETQ. The CDR3 bases are TGCGCCAGCACAAGGACACTCAACACCGGGGAGCTGTTTTTT. Protein: CASTRTLNTGELFF.

Comment on this clone: This CDR3 is also generated by other DNA sequences in the sample. The chain uses TRBV29-1 and TRBJ2-1; unclear D gene. Looked up from germline, CDR1 is SQVTM and CDR2 is ANQGSEA. The CDR3 has 12 residues. Trimming took off 5 bases at V and 6 bases at J, with 11 bases between the two ends. The CDR3: CSVSKAINEQFF. CDR3 coding DNA: TGCAGCGTTAGTAAGGCAATCAATGAGCAGTTCTTC.

This rearrangement joins TRBV7-8 to TRBJ1-3; tentative D call: TRBD1 (6 bases). CDR1 SGHVS and CDR2 FQNEAQ come from the germline V gene. The germline V and J ends were trimmed by 1 base and 1 base, with 14 bases remaining between them. The CDR3 is made up of 17 amino acids. The CDR3 DNA follows: TGTGCCAGCAGCTTAGGGGCGACAGGCGCTTCTGGAAACACCATATATTTT. Its translation: CASSLGATGASGNTIYF.

The CDR3 DNA reads TGTGCCAGCAGCTCAGATATTGTAATCTACGAGCAGTACTTC. This sequence encodes CASSSDIVIYEQYF. The chain carries TRBV7-9 and TRBJ2-7; D is uncertain. With 4 bases removed from V and 3 bases from J, the gap between germline ends came to 13 bases. CDR3 length: 14 residues. Per the germline V gene, CDR1 is SEHNR and CDR2 is FQNEAQ (reference sequence).

The V call is TRBV7-3, the J call TRBJ2-3; no clear D. The ends were cut back, 3 bases at V and 6 bases at J, with 10 bases in the middle. There are 13 residues in the CDR3. Germline CDR1 and CDR2: SGHTA and FQGTGA. In DNA form, the CDR3 reads TGTGCCAGCAGCTTGTCGGCACGGGATACGCAGTATTTT. Translated: CASSLSARDTQYF.

This clone was observed a handful of times. The chain links TRBV25-1 to TRBJ2-3; D perhaps matches TRBD2 (5 bases). The germline V gene encodes CDR1 MGHDK and CDR2 SYGVNS. This CDR3 has 13 residues. Trimming shortened V by 7 bases and J by 1 base, and 9 bases separated the two germline ends. This CDR3 reads CASNLAGTDTQYF. DNA for the CDR3: TGTGCCAGCAACCTAGCAGGCACAGATACGCAGTATTTT.

The chain couples TRBV5-1 to TRBJ2-3, with D possibly matching TRBD1 (5 bases). Trimming pared 3 bases from V and 2 bases from J, leaving 10 bases between. The CDR3 is 14 residues long. Per the germline V gene, CDR1 is SGHRS and CDR2 is YFSETQ. The CDR3 sequence is CASSSRQYTDTQYF. The CDR3 bases are TGCGCCAGCAGCTCAAGACAGTACACAGATACGCAGTATTTT.

This clone was seen a handful of times. The sample contains more than one DNA sequence encoding this CDR3. V usage is TRBV2 and J usage is TRBJ1-4; possibly TRBD1 for D (5 bases). The CDR3 is 13 amino acids. The V and J ends lost 4 bases and 7 bases respectively, with 10 bases between them. Germline assignment: CDR1 SNHLY and CDR2 FYNNEI. CDR3 sequence (DNA): TGTGCCAGCAGTGTTCGCGGGGGTGAAAAACTGTTTTTT. Translated, it gives CASSVRGGEKLFF.

As for this clone: Within the sample, other DNA sequences also encode this same CDR3. The chain links TRBV18 to TRBJ1-3, with unresolved D. Germline CDR1 KGHSH, CDR2 LQKENI. The V end lost 2 bases, the J end lost 2 bases, and 1 base lay between the germline ends. CDR3 length: 12 amino acids. CDR3 residues: CASSPTGNTIYF. CDR3 coding DNA: TGTGCCAGCTCACCAACTGGAAACACCATATATTTT. The full variable domain, with the rest looked up from reference TRBV18 and TRBJ1-3, is NAGVMQNPRHLVRRRGQEARLRCSPMKGHSHVYWYRQLPEEGLKFMVYLQKENIIDESGMPKERFSAEFPKEGPSILRIQQVVRGDSAAYFCASSPTGNTIYFGEGSWLTVV.

As to this clone: This could be a read error, since a much larger clone is one nucleotide away. The same CDR3 arises from other DNA sequences in this sample as well. This chain joins TRBV7-2 and TRBJ2-7; D is undetermined. V shed 1 base and J shed 0 bases, with 4 bases lying between them. The CDR3 is 13 residues long. The germline V gene has CDR1 SGHTA and CDR2 FQGNSA. CDR3 protein: CASSLDSSYEQYF. The CDR3 DNA reads TGTGCCAGCAGCTTAGACAGCTCCTACGAGCAGTACTTC.

The chain links TRBV10-2 to TRBJ1-4, with D perhaps TRBD1 (5 bases). The germline V gene has CDR1 WSHSY and CDR2 SAAADI. The V end was cut by 1 base, the J end by 0 bases, with 9 bases between. The CDR3 contains 16 residues. The CDR3 DNA follows: TGCGCCAGCAGTGAGTTTGACAGTACAACTAATGAAAAACTGTTTTTT. This encodes CASSEFDSTTNEKLFF.

With respect to this clone: Other DNA sequences in this specimen translate into the identical CDR3. This chain joins TRBV27 and TRBJ2-1, with D possibly being TRBD2 (6 bases). The CDR3 totals 13 residues. Trimming pared 6 bases from V and 4 bases from J, leaving 10 bases between. In germline, CDR1 is MNHEY, CDR2 SMNVEV (reference sequence). CDR3 in DNA: TGTGCCAGCAGGGGGACTGGGTACAATGAGCAGTTCTTC. Translated: CASRGTGYNEQFF.